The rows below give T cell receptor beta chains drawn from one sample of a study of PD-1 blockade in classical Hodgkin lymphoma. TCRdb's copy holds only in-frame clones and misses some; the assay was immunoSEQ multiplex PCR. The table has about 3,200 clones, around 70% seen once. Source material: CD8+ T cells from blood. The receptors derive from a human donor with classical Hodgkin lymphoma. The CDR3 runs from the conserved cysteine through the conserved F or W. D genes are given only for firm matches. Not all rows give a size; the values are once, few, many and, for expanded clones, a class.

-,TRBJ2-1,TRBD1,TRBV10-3,TGTGCCAGCTGTACGGGACAGGATAATGGTGAGCAGTTCTTC,CASCTGQDNGEQFF
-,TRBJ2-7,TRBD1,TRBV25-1,TGTGCCAGCAGTGTAACAGGGGGCACAAACGAGCAGTACTTC,CASSVTGGTNEQYF
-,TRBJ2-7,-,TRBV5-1,TGCGCCAGCAGCCCATTACAGGGATTCAACGAGCAGTACTTC,CASSPLQGFNEQYF
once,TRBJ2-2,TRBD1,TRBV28,TGTGCCAGCAGCTCGGACAGGGTTGACACCGGGGAGCTGTTTTTT,CASSSDRVDTGELFF
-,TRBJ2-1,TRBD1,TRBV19,TGTGCCTCCTCGGACAGGGGGCACAATGAGCAGTTCTTC,CASSDRGHNEQFF
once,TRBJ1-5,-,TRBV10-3,TGTGCCATCAGTGACTCCCTCACAGGGAATGGCAATCAGCCCCAGCATTTT,CAISDSLTGNGNQPQHF
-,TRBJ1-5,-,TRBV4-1,TGCGCCAGCAGCCAAGATGGAATAGGGGGAGATCAGCCCCAGCATTTT,CASSQDGIGGDQPQHF
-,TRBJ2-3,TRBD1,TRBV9,TGTGCCAGTAGCATCTACAGGGGGGATACGCAGTATTTT,CASSIYRGDTQYF
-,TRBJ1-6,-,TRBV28,TGTGCCAGCAGTCACGCCTGGGAACCCCTCCACTTT,CASSHAWEPLHF
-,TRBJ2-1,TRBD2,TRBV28,TGTGCCGGGAGCGGGAGCGAATCCTACAATGAGCAGTTCTTC,CAGSGSESYNEQFF
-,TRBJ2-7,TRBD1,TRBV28,TGTGCCAGCAGTCCGGACCGGGACAGGGGAGTCGAGCAGTACTTC,CASSPDRDRGVEQYF
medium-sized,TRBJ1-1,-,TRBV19,TGTGCCAGTAGTATGGACCTCCTCCTGGGCACTGAAGCTTTCTTT,CASSMDLLLGTEAFF
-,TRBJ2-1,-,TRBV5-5,TGTGCCAGCAGCTTCGGGTCAGGACAAATTAACAATGAGCAGTTCTTC,CASSFGSGQINNEQFF
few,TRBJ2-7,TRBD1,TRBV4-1,TGCGCCAGCAGCCATCCCGGACAGGGAACCTACGAGCAGTACTTC,CASSHPGQGTYEQYF
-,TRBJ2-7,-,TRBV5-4,TGTGCCAGCAGCTTGGCGGGACATCCCTACGAGCAGTACTTC,CASSLAGHPYEQYF
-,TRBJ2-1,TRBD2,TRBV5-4,TGTGCCAGCAGCGCGGGGAGGGACTGGGTCAACAATGAGCAGTTCTTC,CASSAGRDWVNNEQFF
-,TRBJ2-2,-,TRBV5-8,TGTGCCAGCAGCTCCTTCAGGCGTTCTATTAACACCGGGGAGCTGTTTTTT,CASSSFRRSINTGELFF
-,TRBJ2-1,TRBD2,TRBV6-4,TGTGCCAGCAGTGAAGCGGGAGAGGTCGATGAGCAGTTCTTC,CASSEAGEVDEQFF
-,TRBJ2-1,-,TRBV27,TGTGCCAGCAGTCTTCTTGGAGGCAATGAGCAGTTCTTC,CASSLLGGNEQFF
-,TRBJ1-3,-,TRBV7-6,TGTGCCAGCAGCTTAACCTTACCAGGGGAGTTTGGAAACACCATATATTTT,CASSLTLPGEFGNTIYF
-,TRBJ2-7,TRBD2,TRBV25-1,TGTGCCAGCAGTGGGCAACTAGCGGGCCACACCTACGAGCAGTACTTC,CASSGQLAGHTYEQYF
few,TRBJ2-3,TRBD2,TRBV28,TGTGCCAGCAGTACCCGGACTAGCGGGCACTACACAGATACGCAGTATTTT,CASSTRTSGHYTDTQYF
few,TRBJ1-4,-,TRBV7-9,TGTGCCAGCAGCAGAAACAGAAGTCAAGATGAAAAACTGTTTTTT,CASSRNRSQDEKLFF
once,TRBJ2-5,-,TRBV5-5,TGTGCCAGCAGCTTTGCGGCCTTCCAAGAGACCCAGTACTTC,CASSFAAFQETQYF
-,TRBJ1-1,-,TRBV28,TGTGCCAGCAGTTTATCGATCATCGGTACTGAAGCTTTCTTT,CASSLSIIGTEAFF
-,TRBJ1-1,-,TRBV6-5,TGTGCCAGCAGCCTAAACCCGGGGCACCCATTTGAAGCTTTCTTT,CASSLNPGHPFEAFF
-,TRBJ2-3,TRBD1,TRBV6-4,TGTGCCAGCAGTGACTCGGGACAGGGGGCAGATACGCAGTATTTT,CASSDSGQGADTQYF
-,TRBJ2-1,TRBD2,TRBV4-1,TGCGCCAGCAGCCAAGATCGGACTAGCGGGTACAATGAGCAGTTCTTC,CASSQDRTSGYNEQFF
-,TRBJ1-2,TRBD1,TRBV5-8,TGTGCCAGCAGCCTGCCGGGACAGGGTTTTGGCTACACCTTC,CASSLPGQGFGYTF
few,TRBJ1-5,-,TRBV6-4,TGTGCCAGCAGTGAACGGGCTAATCAGCCCCAGCATTTT,CASSERANQPQHF
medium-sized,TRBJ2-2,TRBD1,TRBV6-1,TGTGCCAGCACAGGGGACAGGGATACCGGGGAGCTGTTTTTT,CASTGDRDTGELFF
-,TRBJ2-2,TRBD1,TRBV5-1,TGCGCCAGCAGCTTCGAGCCGGGACAGAGGAACACCGGGGAGCTGTTTTTT,CASSFEPGQRNTGELFF
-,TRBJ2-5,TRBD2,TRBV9,TGTGCCAGCAGCCCCCCCCCAGCGGGAGGGGGAGAGACCCAGTACTTC,CASSPPPAGGGETQYF
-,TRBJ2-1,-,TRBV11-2,TGTGCCAGCAGCTTAGCCGGACCCATGGGTAATGAGCAGTTCTTC,CASSLAGPMGNEQFF
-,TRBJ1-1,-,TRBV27,TGTGCCAGCAGTTTCCGGGGGGGCACTGAAGCTTTCTTT,CASSFRGGTEAFF
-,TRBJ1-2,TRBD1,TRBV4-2,TGTGCCAGCAGCTTACCGGGACAGGGGGCTGGCTACACCTTC,CASSLPGQGAGYTF
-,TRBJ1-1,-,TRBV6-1,TGTGCCAGCAACCCAAAAGGAGAAGGGGCGGAAGAAGCTTTCTTT,CASNPKGEGAEEAFF
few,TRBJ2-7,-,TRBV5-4,TGTGCCAGCAGCTTGGATCTACACGAGCAGTACTTC,CASSLDLHEQYF
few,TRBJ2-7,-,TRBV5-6,TGTGCCAGCAGCTTGGCGGGACATCCCTACGAGCAGTACTTC,CASSLAGHPYEQYF
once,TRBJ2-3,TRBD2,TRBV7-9,TGTGCCAGCAGCTTAACTGCGGGAGACACAGATACGCAGTATTTT,CASSLTAGDTDTQYF
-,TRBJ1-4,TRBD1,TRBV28,TGTGCCAGCAGTCTCTCAATCCCGGGACAGGCCCTTAATGAAAAACTGTTTTTT,CASSLSIPGQALNEKLFF
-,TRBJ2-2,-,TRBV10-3,TGTGCCATCACGCTCCGACAGCCAGCGAACACCGGGGAGCTGTTTTTT,CAITLRQPANTGELFF
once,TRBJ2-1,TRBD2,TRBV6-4,TGTGCCAGCAGTGAGGGACTAGCGGGATACAATGAGCAGTTCTTC,CASSEGLAGYNEQFF
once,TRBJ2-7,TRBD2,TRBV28,TGTGCCAGTGGGAGGGGTAGCGGGATAACCTACGAGCAGTACTTC,CASGRGSGITYEQYF
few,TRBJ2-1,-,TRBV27,TGTGCCAGCAGTTTATTTGGGGGAGCCTACAATGAGCAGTTCTTC,CASSLFGGAYNEQFF
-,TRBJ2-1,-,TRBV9,TGTGCCAGCAGCGCAGAGAACAGGGACTACAATGAGCAGTTCTTC,CASSAENRDYNEQFF